The 3 T cell receptor beta chains presented below share a single source sample, sequenced in a study of shared clonotypes between healthy human individuals. Terminally differentiated effector memory CD45RA+ cells were left out of the naive CD8 fraction, which was CD45RO-negative and positively selected for CCR7. Clones were read by immunoSEQ multiplex PCR, and TCRdb kept only the in-frame ones, dropping some. This sample yields about 580,000 clones, of which 95% to 98% are seen a single time; approximately 0.3% belongs to the top ten. The material sequenced was naive CD8+ T cells sorted from blood. All receptors derive from a man younger than 40 in good health.

The chain uses TRBV6-4 and TRBJ2-5, with 8 bases fitting TRBD2. Germline loops: CDR1 MRHNA, CDR2 SNTAGT. The trim removed 0 bases at V and 7 bases at J, leaving 10 bases unmatched. This CDR3 region has 16 residues. The CDR3 DNA is TGTGCCAGCAGTGACTCGAGTCGGCGGGAGGATTGGACCCAGTACTTC. As protein: CASSDSSRREDWTQYF.

The chain carries TRBV19 and TRBJ2-2, with 8 bases aligning to TRBD2. The junction had 10 bases not matched to a gene; V was cut back by 5 bases and J by 2 bases. From germline, CDR1 is LNHDA and CDR2 SQIVND (reference sequence). The CDR3 length is 17 residues. DNA of the CDR3: TGTGCCAGTAGTCCTAGAGGGGGGACTAGTAACACCGGGGAGCTGTTTTTT. Its protein product is CASSPRGGTSNTGELFF.

The chain joins TRBV10-1 to TRBJ2-2; the D gene is possibly TRBD2 (6 bases). The CDR3 is 14 residues long. Germline V gives CDR1 WNHNN, CDR2 SYGVQD (reference sequence). The V end lost 5 bases, the J end lost 6 bases, and 13 bases lay between the germline ends. The DNA of the CDR3 is TGCGCCAGCAGTAAGGGACTTATCGCCGGGGAGCTGTTTTTT. This encodes CASSKGLIAGELFF.